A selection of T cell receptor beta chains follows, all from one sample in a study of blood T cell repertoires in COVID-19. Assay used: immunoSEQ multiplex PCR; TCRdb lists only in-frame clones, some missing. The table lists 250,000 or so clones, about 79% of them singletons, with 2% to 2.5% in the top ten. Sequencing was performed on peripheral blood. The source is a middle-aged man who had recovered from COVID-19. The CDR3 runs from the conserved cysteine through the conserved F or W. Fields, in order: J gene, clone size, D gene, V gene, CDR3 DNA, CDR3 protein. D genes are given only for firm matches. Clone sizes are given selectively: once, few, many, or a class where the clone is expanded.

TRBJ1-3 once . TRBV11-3 TGTGCCAGCAGCCTAACCCCCAAATCTGGAAACACCATATATTTT CASSLTPKSGNTIYF
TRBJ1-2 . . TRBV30 TGTGCCTGGGCGAGAGGGGACACGTCCTTCTATGGCTACACCTTC CAWARGDTSFYGYTF
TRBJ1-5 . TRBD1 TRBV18 TGTGCCAGCTCACCCACAGGGGGCAATCAGCCCCAGCATTTT CASSPTGGNQPQHF
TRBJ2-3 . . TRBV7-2 TGTGCCAGCAGCTTAGTTACAGGTTCTAGCACAGATACGCAGTATTTT CASSLVTGSSTDTQYF
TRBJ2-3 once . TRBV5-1 TGCGCCAGCAGCTCCAGCGGCCTCACAGATACGCAGTATTTT CASSSSGLTDTQYF
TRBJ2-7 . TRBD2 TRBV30 TGTGCCTGGAGTAGCATGGGTACTAGCGGGACCTCATCCACCTACGAGCAGTACTTC CAWSSMGTSGTSSTYEQYF
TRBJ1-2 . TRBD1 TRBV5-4 TGTGCCAGCAGACAGGGGAACTATGGCTACACCTTC CASRQGNYGYTF
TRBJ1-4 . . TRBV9 TGTGCCAGCAGCGTAGAGGCAGGGGTCGGAAAACTGTTTTTT CASSVEAGVGKLFF
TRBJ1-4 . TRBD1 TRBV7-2 TGTGCCAGCAGCTGGACCCGACAGGGGAATGAAAAACTGTTTTTT CASSWTRQGNEKLFF
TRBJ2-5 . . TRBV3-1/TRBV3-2 TGTGCCAGCAGCCTTCGAACCCTAGGGGCGGAAGAGACCCAGTACTTC CASSLRTLGAEETQYF
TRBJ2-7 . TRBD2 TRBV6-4 TGTGCCAGCAGTTCCACTAGCGGGATCCAATTC CASSSTSGIQF
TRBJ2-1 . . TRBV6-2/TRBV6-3 TGTGCCAGCAGTTACGGTCGAGGCTCTACCCAATACAATGAGCAGTTCTTC CASSYGRGSTQYNEQFF
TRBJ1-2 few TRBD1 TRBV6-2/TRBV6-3 TGTGCCAGCAGCCTACCGGGACAGATCTATGGCTACACCTTC CASSLPGQIYGYTF
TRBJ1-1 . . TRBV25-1 TGTGCCAGCAGTGAATTCTCTCCGAACACTGAAGCTTTCTTT CASSEFSPNTEAFF
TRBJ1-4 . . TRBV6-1 TGTGCCAGCGGTGGGGCGCAGCGGGGGGCAACTAATGAAAAACTGTTTTTT CASGGAQRGATNEKLFF
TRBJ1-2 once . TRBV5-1 TGCGCCAGCAGCCAGGGGATTGGGGATAACTATGGCTACACCTTC CASSQGIGDNYGYTF
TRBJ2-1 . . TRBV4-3 TGCGCCAGCAGCCAAGTGGCGGGTACCTACAATGAGCAGTTCTTC CASSQVAGTYNEQFF
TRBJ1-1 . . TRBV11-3 TGTGCCAGCAGCTTAGATGGGGCAGATAATGAAGCTTTCTTT CASSLDGADNEAFF
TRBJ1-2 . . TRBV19 TGTGCCAGTAGGGGGTCGTGGGGAGATGGCTACACCTTC CASRGSWGDGYTF
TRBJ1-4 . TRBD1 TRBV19 TGTGCCAGTAGTATACGACAGGGTTTGGGTGAAGAAAAACTGTTTTTT CASSIRQGLGEEKLFF
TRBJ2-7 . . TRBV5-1 TGCGCCAGCAGCTCGGGCCCGGCGGGCGAGCAGTACTTC CASSSGPAGEQYF
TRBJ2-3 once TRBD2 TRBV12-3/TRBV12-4 TGTGCCAGCAGGGGGGGGACAGATACGCAGTATTTT CASRGGTDTQYF
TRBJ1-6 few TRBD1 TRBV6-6 TGTGCCAGCAAGGACAGGGTGAATTCACCCCTCCACTTT CASKDRVNSPLHF
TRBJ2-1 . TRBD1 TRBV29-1 TGCAGCGTCCTCGGACAGGGGGCCTACAATGAGCAGTTCTTC CSVLGQGAYNEQFF
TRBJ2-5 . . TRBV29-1 TGCAGCGTTAAGGTGTCCGGGGTTGGGCGAGAGACCCAGTACTTC CSVKVSGVGRETQYF
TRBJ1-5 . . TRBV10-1 TGCGCCAGCAGAACAGGTCGTATCTATAGCAATCAGCCCCAGCATTTT CASRTGRIYSNQPQHF
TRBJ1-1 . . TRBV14 TGTGCCAGCAGCCAAGATGCCAGGGGTTCTTGGTTAGCTTTCTTT CASSQDARGSWLAFF
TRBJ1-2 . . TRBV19 TGTGCCAGTAGCCAGGACATTATCAGGACCGGTGGCTACACCTTC CASSQDIIRTGGYTF